Each of the 9 T cell receptor beta chains below was sequenced from the same sample in a study of beta chain features in type 1 diabetes. The isolated RNA, all of it, was reverse transcribed, so expressed TCRB transcripts were what got sequenced. Generated by immunoSEQ multiplex PCR, the TCRdb table keeps only in-frame clones and is missing some. The sample includes 600,000 to 650,000 clones, roughly a sixth of them seen just once. Sequenced: naive CD4+ T cells from blood. Every receptor here comes from a man between 18 and 35 years old in good health.

The chain has TRBV7-6 and TRBJ2-7; 10 bases match TRBD1. Unmatched junction bases numbered 4, after V lost 6 bases and J lost 5 bases. Germline V gives CDR1 SGHVS, CDR2 FNYEAQ. CDR3 length: 13 residues. CDR3 residues: CASRGTGAHEQYF. The CDR3 region has the DNA TGTGCCAGCAGGGGGACAGGGGCCCACGAGCAGTACTTC.

This clone appeared a single time. This chain connects TRBV14 to TRBJ1-2; D is uncertain. V lost 1 base and J 5 bases, leaving 11 bases between the germline ends. The CDR3 spans 14 residues. Germline V gene lookup returns CDR1 SGHDN and CDR2 FVKESK. The CDR3 DNA reads as TGTGCCAGCAGCCAAGGCGGGAACCGTTATGGCTACACCTTC. It encodes CASSQGGNRYGYTF.

The chain carries TRBV28 and TRBJ1-2; no clear D gene. V shed 5 bases and J shed 8 bases, with 15 bases lying between them. Per germline, CDR1 MDHEN and CDR2 SYDVKM. CDR3 size: 13 residues. The CDR3 spells CASSGLIYSGYTF. The CDR3 bases are TGTGCCAGCAGTGGACTGATCTATTCCGGCTACACCTTC.

The chain is built from TRBV29-1 and TRBJ1-1; 7 bases map to TRBD1. The trim removed 7 bases at V and 10 bases at J, leaving 12 bases unmatched. The CDR3 is 12 amino acids. Germline assignment: CDR1 SQVTM and CDR2 ANQGSEA. DNA of the CDR3: TGCAGCGCCCCGGACAGGACTCGGGGAGCTTTCTTT. Translated, it gives CSAPDRTRGAFF.

This clone was recorded a few times. CDR3 DNA sequence: TGCGCCAGCAGCCCTCGACAGGGCGGCTATGGCTACACCTTC. Translation gives CASSPRQGGYGYTF. The chain is built from TRBV4-1 and TRBJ1-2, with 7 bases aligning to TRBD1. Germline CDR1 and CDR2: MGHRA and YSYEKL. The ends lost 4 bases at V and 4 bases at J; junction bases unmatched: 6. This CDR3 is built from 14 residues.

This clone has only a few counts. The V call is TRBV11-2, the J call TRBJ1-5, with D possibly TRBD1 on 6 matching bases. Trimming took off 1 base at V and 6 bases at J, with 10 bases between the two ends. This CDR3 comprises 14 residues. Germline CDR1 reads SGHAT; CDR2 reads FQNNGV. CDR3 in amino acids: CASSLGTRGQPQHF. The CDR3 coding sequence is TGTGCCAGCAGCTTAGGGACCAGGGGTCAGCCCCAGCATTTT.

This clone was counted between two and nine times. CDR3 region: CASSPPGLGEQYF. DNA for the CDR3: TGTGCCAGCAGTCCGCCCGGCCTCGGCGAGCAGTACTTC. The V and J genes are TRBV5-6 and TRBJ2-7; D call uncertain. V was cut by 5 bases and J by 6 bases, with 15 bases left in between. This CDR3 is 13 amino acids long. Germline CDR1 SGHDT, CDR2 YYEEEE.

This clone was seen a handful of times. The chain carries TRBV12-5 and TRBJ1-1, with D perhaps matching TRBD1 (5 bases). CDR1 LGHNT and CDR2 FRNRAP come from the germline V gene. Trimming shortened V by 4 bases and J by 0 bases, and 21 bases separated the two germline ends. The CDR3 loop spans 18 amino acids. As DNA, the CDR3 is TGTGCTAGTGGTTGGTACCGGGACGGAATTAACATGAACACTGAAGCTTTCTTT. Encoded protein: CASGWYRDGINMNTEAFF.

To note about this clone: The sample carries other DNA sequences with the same CDR3. The chain recombines TRBV30 with TRBJ2-5; D is uncertain. The CDR3 is made up of 11 amino acids. Per the germline V gene, CDR1 is GTSNPN and CDR2 is SVGIG (reference sequence). V was trimmed by 0 bases and J by 4 bases, leaving 3 bases between them. CDR3 sequence (DNA): TGTGCCTGGAGTGTACGAGAGACCCAGTACTTC. This codes for CAWSVRETQYF.